This passage covers 2 T cell receptor beta chains from one sample sequenced in a study of Ad26.COV2.S vaccination and SARS-CoV-2 variants. The protocol was immunoSEQ multiplex PCR, while the TCRdb copy is restricted to in-frame clones and leaves out a portion. The table lists some 480,000 clones, 87% of them singletons. Treatment given: some 19 received Ad26.COV2.S at low or high dose, single or two shots; about 5 received placebo; per-sample allocation not given. Samples analyzed were those drawn on day 63 after the first vaccine or placebo injection. Sample: peripheral blood, taken in a trial of Ad26.COV2.S vaccine versus placebo. The receptors derive from a person aged 18 to 65 who received the Ad26.COV2.S COVID-19 vaccine or a placebo.

V is TRBV11-3 and J is TRBJ2-7; maybe TRBD2 (5 bases). CDR3 length: 13 residues. Deletions cut 3 bases from V and 6 bases from J, with 12 bases between. CDR1 and CDR2 (germline): SGHNT, YENEEA. This CDR3 is CASSFGLAGEQYF. The CDR3 bases are TGTGCCAGCAGCTTTGGGCTAGCTGGCGAGCAGTACTTC.

The chain links TRBV5-1 to TRBJ2-3, with D possibly being TRBD2 (6 bases). The CDR3 has 13 amino acids. Trimming removed 4 bases at V and 7 bases at J, with 13 bases between. In germline, CDR1 is SGHRS, CDR2 YFSETQ. As DNA, the CDR3 is TGCGCCAGCAGCCCGGGACTCCCAAATACGCAGTATTTT. It is translated as CASSPGLPNTQYF. The full variable domain, its missing parts supplied by reference TRBV5-1 and TRBJ2-3, is KAGVTQTPRYLIKTRGQQVTLSCSPISGHRSVSWYQQTPGQGLQFLFEYFSETQRNKGNFPGRFSGRQFSNSRSEMNVSTLELGDSALYLCASSPGLPNTQYFGPGTRLTVL.